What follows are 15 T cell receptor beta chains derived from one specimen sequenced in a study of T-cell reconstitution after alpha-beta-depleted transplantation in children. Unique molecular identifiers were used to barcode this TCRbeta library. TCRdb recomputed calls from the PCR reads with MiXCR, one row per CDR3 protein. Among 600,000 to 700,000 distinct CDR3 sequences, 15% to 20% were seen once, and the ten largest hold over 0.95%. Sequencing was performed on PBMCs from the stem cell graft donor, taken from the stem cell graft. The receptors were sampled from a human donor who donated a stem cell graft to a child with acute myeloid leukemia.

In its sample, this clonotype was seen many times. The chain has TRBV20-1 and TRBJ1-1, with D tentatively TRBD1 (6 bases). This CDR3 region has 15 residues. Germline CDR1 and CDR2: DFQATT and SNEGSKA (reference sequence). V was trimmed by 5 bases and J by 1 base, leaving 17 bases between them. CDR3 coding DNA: TGCAGTGCTTGGGGGGACAATTCACCGAACACTGAAGCTTTCTTT. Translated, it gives CSAWGDNSPNTEAFF.

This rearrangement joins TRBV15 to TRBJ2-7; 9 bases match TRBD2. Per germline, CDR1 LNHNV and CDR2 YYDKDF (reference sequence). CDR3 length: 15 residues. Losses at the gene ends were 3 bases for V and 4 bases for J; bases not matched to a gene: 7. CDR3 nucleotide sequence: TGTGCCACCAGCAGTAAGACTAGCGGAGATTACGAGCAGTACTTC. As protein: CATSSKTSGDYEQYF. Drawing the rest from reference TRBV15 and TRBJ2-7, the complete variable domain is DAMVIQNPRYQVTQFGKPVTLSCSQTLNHNVMYWYQQKSSQAPKLLFHYYDKDFNNEADTPDNFQSRRPNTSFCFLDIRSPGLGDTAMYLCATSSKTSGDYEQYFGPGTRLTVT.

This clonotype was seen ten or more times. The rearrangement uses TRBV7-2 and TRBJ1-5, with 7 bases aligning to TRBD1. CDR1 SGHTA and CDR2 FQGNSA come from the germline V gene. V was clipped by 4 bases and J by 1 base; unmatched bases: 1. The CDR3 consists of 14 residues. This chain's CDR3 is CASSSGGSNQPQHF. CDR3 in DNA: TGTGCCAGCAGCTCAGGGGGGAGCAATCAGCCCCAGCATTTT.

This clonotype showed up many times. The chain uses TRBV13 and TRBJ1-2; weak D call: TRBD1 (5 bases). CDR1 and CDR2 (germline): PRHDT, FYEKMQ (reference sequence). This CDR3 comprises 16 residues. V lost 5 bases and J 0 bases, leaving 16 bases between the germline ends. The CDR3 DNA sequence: TGTGCCAGCAGCCTGTCGTGGGGGGAAGCTAACTATGGCTACACCTTC. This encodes CASSLSWGEANYGYTF.

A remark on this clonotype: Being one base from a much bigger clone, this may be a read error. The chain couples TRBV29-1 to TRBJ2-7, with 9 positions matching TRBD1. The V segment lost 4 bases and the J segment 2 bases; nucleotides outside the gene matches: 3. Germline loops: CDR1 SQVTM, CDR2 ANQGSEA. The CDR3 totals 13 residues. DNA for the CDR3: TGCAGCGTTGGGGACAGGGCACCCTACGAGCAGTACTTC. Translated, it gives CSVGDRAPYEQYF.

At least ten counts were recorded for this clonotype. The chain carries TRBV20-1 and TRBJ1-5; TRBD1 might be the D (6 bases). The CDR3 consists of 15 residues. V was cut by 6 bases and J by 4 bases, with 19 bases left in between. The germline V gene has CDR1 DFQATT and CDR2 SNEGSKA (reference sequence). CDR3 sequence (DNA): TGCAGTGCAACTTATACGACAGGAAGTAATCAGCCCCAGCATTTT. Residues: CSATYTTGSNQPQHF.

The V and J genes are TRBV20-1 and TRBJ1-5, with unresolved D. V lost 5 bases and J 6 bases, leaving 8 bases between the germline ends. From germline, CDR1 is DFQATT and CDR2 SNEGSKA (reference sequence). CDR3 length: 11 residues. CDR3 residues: CSAGFSQPQHF. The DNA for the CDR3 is TGCAGTGCTGGGTTCAGTCAGCCCCAGCATTTT.

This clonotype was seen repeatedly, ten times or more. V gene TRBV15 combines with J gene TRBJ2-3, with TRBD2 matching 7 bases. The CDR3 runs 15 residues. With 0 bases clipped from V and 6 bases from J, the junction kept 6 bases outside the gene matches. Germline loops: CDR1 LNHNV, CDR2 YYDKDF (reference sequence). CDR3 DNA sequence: TGTGCCACCAGCAGAGATCAGGGAGGGCTGGATACGCAGTATTTT. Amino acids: CATSRDQGGLDTQYF.

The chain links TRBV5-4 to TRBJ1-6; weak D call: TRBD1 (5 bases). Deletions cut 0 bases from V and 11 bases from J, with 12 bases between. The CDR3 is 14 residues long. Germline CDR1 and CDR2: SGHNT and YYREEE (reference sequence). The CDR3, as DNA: TGTGCCAGCAGCTTGGAGGCAGGGCGAACACCCCTCCACTTT. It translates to CASSLEAGRTPLHF.

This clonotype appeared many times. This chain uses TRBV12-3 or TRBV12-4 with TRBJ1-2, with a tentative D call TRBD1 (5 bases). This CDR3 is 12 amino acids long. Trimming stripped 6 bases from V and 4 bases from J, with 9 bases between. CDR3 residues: CASSIGGYGYTF. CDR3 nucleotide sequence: TGTGCCAGCAGCATCGGGGGCTATGGCTACACCTTC.

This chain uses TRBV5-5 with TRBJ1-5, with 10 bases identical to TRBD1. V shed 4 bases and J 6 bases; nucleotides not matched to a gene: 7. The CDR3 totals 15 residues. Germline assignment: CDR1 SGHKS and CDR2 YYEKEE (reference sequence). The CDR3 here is CASSRGTGETQPQHF. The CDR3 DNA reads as TGTGCCAGCAGCCGTGGGACAGGGGAAACTCAGCCCCAGCATTTT.

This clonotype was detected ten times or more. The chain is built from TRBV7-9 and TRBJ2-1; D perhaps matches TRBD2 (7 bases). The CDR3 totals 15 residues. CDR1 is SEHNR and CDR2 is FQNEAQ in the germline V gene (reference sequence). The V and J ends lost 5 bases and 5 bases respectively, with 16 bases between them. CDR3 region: CASSPIGGADNEQFF. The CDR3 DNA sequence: TGTGCCAGCAGCCCCATTGGGGGGGCCGACAATGAGCAGTTCTTC. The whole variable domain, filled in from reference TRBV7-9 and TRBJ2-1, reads DTGVSQNPRHKITKRGQNVTFRCDPISEHNRLYWYRQTLGQGPEFLTYFQNEAQLEKSRLLSDRFSAERPKGSFSTLEIQRTEQGDSAMYLCASSPIGGADNEQFFGPGTRLTVL.

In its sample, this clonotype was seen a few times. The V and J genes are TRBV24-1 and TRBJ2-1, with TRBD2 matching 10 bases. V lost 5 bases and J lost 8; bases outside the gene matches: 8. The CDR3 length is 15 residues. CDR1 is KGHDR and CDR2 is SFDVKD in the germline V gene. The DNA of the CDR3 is TGTGCCACCAGTGTTGTTAGCGGGGGGATAGATGAGCAGTTCTTC. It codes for CATSVVSGGIDEQFF.

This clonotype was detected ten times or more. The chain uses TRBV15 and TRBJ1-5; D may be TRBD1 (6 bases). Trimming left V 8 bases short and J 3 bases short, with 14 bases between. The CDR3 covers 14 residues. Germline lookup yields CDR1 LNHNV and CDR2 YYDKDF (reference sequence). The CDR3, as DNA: TGTGCCACCTCCCTGACAGGAAACAATCAGCCCCAGCATTTT. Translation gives CATSLTGNNQPQHF.

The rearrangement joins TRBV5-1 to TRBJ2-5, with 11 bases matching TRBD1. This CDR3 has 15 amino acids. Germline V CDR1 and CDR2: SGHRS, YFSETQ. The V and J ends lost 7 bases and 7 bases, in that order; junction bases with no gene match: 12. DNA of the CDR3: TGCGCCAGCCATCTCGGGACAGGGGGTACCGGGACCCAGTACTTC. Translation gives CASHLGTGGTGTQYF. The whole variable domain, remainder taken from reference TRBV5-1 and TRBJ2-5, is KAGVTQTPRYLIKTRGQQVTLSCSPISGHRSVSWYQQTPGQGLQFLFEYFSETQRNKGNFPGRFSGRQFSNSRSEMNVSTLELGDSALYLCASHLGTGGTGTQYFGPGTRLLVL.